These 31 T cell receptor beta chains originate from one sample sequenced in a study of beta chain features in type 1 diabetes (dated by TCRdb to 2017 to 2018). Receptor libraries were prepared by the immunoSEQ multiplex PCR assay. The High Capacity cDNA Reverse Transcription Kit was used to reverse transcribe all of the isolated RNA, meaning that expressed TCRB transcripts were what got sequenced. Sourced from immuneACCESS, this table was stored by TCRdb with only in-frame sequences that have V and J called. A share of the clones is absent; for the studies checked, an unresolved V gene accounts for under half, and the remainder has no known explanation. Within this sample are about half a million clones, with approximately 10% of them counted one time only. Around 0.05% of the sample goes to the ten largest clones. The sample was naive CD4+ T cells from blood. Interpreted using the paper, the cell subset or site label stands for: true naive CD4+ T cells. Receptors were obtained from a young woman in good health.

A word on this clone: Mismatch with germline at one junction end may stem from a read error. The chain has TRBV7-7 and TRBJ2-3; 10 positions match TRBD2. There are 16 residues in the CDR3. Germline V gives CDR1 SSHAT, CDR2 FNYEAQ (reference sequence). As DNA, the CDR3 is TGTGCTAGCAGCTTAATTAGCGGGAGGAACGCAGATACGCAGTATTTT. This encodes CASSLISGRNADTQYF.

This clone was seen a handful of times. The V gene is TRBV15, the J gene TRBJ1-2; D is uncertain. The germline V and J ends were trimmed by 0 bases and 1 base, with 6 bases remaining between them. Germline CDR1 reads LNHNV; CDR2 reads YYDKDF (reference sequence). CDR3 length: 14 amino acids. CDR3 bases: TGTGCCACCAGCAGAGATAAGGTTAACTATGGCTACACCTTC. This encodes CATSRDKVNYGYTF.

This chain uses TRBV29-1 with TRBJ2-6; the D is unclear. The CDR3 has 14 residues. The germline V gene has CDR1 SQVTM and CDR2 ANQGSEA. Trimming pared 6 bases from V and 2 bases from J, leaving 11 bases between. CDR3: CSVPQGAGANVLTF. CDR3 nucleotides: TGCAGCGTCCCACAAGGCGCTGGGGCCAACGTCCTGACTTTC.

This clone appeared a few times. The gene calls are TRBV7-2 and TRBJ2-1; the match to TRBD1 covers 8 bases. The CDR3 contains 15 residues. J lost 1 base, V lost 5 bases, and 4 bases had no gene match. In germline, CDR1 is SGHTA, CDR2 FQGNSA. This chain's CDR3 is CASSLTGVSYNEQFF. In DNA, the CDR3 is TGTGCCAGCAGCCTGACAGGGGTTTCCTACAATGAGCAGTTCTTC.

This clone occurred a few times. The V and J genes are TRBV5-1 and TRBJ2-7; no reliable D call. Germline V lookup: CDR1 SGHRS, CDR2 YFSETQ. Between the trimmed V and J ends, which lost 0 bases and 7 bases, there was a span of 8 bases. The CDR3 totals 12 residues. This CDR3 is CASSLGAREQYV. CDR3 DNA: TGCGCCAGCAGCTTGGGGGCACGGGAGCAGTACGTC.

This clone was detected a few times. The chain joins TRBV18 to TRBJ1-2, with D unresolved. The germline V gene has CDR1 KGHSH and CDR2 LQKENI. The CDR3 has 13 amino acids. Trimming cost V 2 bases and J 3 bases, with 7 bases left between them. CDR3: CASSPSQDYGYTF. In nucleotides, the CDR3 is TGTGCCAGCTCACCATCCCAGGACTATGGCTACACCTTC.

This clone was found a few times. The chain joins TRBV10-3 to TRBJ1-2; possible D gene TRBD1, 5 bases. Germline V gives CDR1 ENHRY, CDR2 SYGVKD. CDR3 length: 15 amino acids. The V and J ends lost 4 bases and 4 bases respectively, with 16 bases between them. CDR3 coding DNA: TGTGCCATCAGTGCAGGGACCTCGGCAGTCTATGGCTACACCTTC. Translated: CAISAGTSAVYGYTF.

The gene calls are TRBV7-3 and TRBJ2-3; D not certain. The CDR3 contains 14 residues. Germline V gene lookup returns CDR1 SGHTA and CDR2 FQGTGA. The V end was cut by 3 bases, the J end by 1 base, with 8 bases between. CDR3 residues: CASSFQGRTDTQYF. The CDR3 bases are TGTGCCAGCAGCTTCCAAGGACGCACAGATACGCAGTATTTT.

This clone was picked up a small number of times. V and J are TRBV19 and TRBJ2-1; a weak D match, TRBD1 (5 bases). CDR1 is LNHDA, CDR2 SQIVND, per germline (reference sequence). There are 17 residues in the CDR3. Trimming took 6 bases from V and 6 from J, leaving 24 bases between them. The CDR3 spells CASRLKSAGKVGNEQFF. CDR3 bases: TGTGCCAGTAGGCTCAAATCGGCAGGGAAGGTCGGCAATGAGCAGTTCTTC.

V gene TRBV5-1 combines with J gene TRBJ1-5; no firm D call. Germline V lookup: CDR1 SGHRS, CDR2 YFSETQ. Trimming removed 0 bases from V and 4 bases from J, with 5 bases in between. The CDR3 extends over 13 amino acids. CDR3 coding DNA: TGCGCCAGCAGCTTGGGGTGGAATCAGCCCCAGCATTTT. Translated: CASSLGWNQPQHF.

In this sample, this clone turned up a few times. The chain joins TRBV7-9 to TRBJ1-6; a weak D match, TRBD1 (6 bases). V lost 5 bases and J lost 7, with 15 bases in between. Germline V gene data show CDR1 as SEHNR and CDR2 as FQNEAQ (reference sequence). This CDR3 spans 15 amino acids. In nucleotides, the CDR3 is TGTGCCAGCAGCGGACCCAGGGGAAGGAATTCACCCCTCCACTTT. This gives the protein CASSGPRGRNSPLHF.

This clone has only a few counts. J is TRBJ1-6 and V is TRBV7-9; 8 bases map to TRBD1. Losses at the gene ends were 10 bases for V and 7 bases for J; bases not matched to a gene: 9. Germline values: CDR1 SEHNR, CDR2 FQNEAQ (reference sequence). This CDR3 region has 14 residues. As DNA, the CDR3 is TGTGCCATCCAGCAGCAGGGGGCGAATTCACCCCTCCACTTT. It codes for CAIQQQGANSPLHF.

The sample holds a few counts of this clone. This sequence joins TRBV7-9 and TRBJ2-7; D may match TRBD1 or TRBD2 (6 bases each). Germline CDR1 SEHNR, CDR2 FQNEAQ (reference sequence). The CDR3 contains 14 residues. Trimming took 3 bases from V and 3 from J, leaving 12 bases between them. The CDR3 loop reads CASSLMGGHYEQYV. The DNA of the CDR3 is TGTGCCAGCAGCTTGATGGGGGGACACTACGAGCAGTACGTC.

This clone was detected a few times. The gene calls are TRBV5-1 and TRBJ2-7; no clear D. The CDR3 consists of 14 residues. Per the germline V gene, CDR1 is SGHRS and CDR2 is YFSETQ. The V end lost 5 bases, the J end lost 2 bases, and 14 bases lay between the germline ends. CDR3: CASREHPQPYEQYF. The CDR3 DNA reads as TGCGCCAGCAGGGAGCATCCGCAGCCCTACGAGCAGTACTTC.

This clone turned up a few times. The V and J genes are TRBV21-1 and TRBJ2-1; TRBD2, the table's D call, lacks a check against the DNA. TRBV21-1 is designated a pseudogene. CDR3 size: 9 residues. The CDR3, as DNA: TGTGCCAGCAGCAAAGCTCGGTTCTTC. This codes for CASSKARFF.

This clone was observed a few times. The chain is built from TRBV27 and TRBJ2-6; weak D call: TRBD1 (5 bases). This CDR3 is built from 16 residues. Trimming took off 1 base at V and 0 bases at J, with 7 bases between the two ends. Germline assignment: CDR1 MNHEY and CDR2 SMNVEV (reference sequence). The CDR3 here is CASSLLQASGANVLTF. CDR3 nucleotide sequence: TGTGCCAGCAGTTTATTACAGGCCTCTGGGGCCAACGTCCTGACTTTC.

There are a few counts of this clone. J is TRBJ2-1 and V is TRBV29-1, with TRBD1 identical over 10 bases. This CDR3 is 13 amino acids long. J gave up 6 bases and V 4 bases, and 3 bases lay outside the gene matches. Germline values: CDR1 SQVTM, CDR2 ANQGSEA. The CDR3 DNA reads as TGCAGCGTTGGACAGGGGGCGGGCAATGAGCAGTTCTTC. It specifies CSVGQGAGNEQFF.

The chain joins TRBV29-1 to TRBJ1-5; D is ambiguous. Germline V gives CDR1 SQVTM, CDR2 ANQGSEA. V lost 4 bases, J lost 11 bases, and 6 bases lay in between. The CDR3 is 9 residues long. The CDR3 sequence: CSVGRAQHF. The CDR3 nucleotides are TGCAGCGTTGGGCGGGCCCAGCATTTT.

This clone was observed a handful of times. The chain combines TRBV6-5 with TRBJ1-4, with D perhaps matching TRBD1 (6 bases). Between the trimmed V and J ends, which lost 2 bases and 7 bases, there was a span of 11 bases. CDR1 is MNHEY and CDR2 is SVGAGI in the germline V gene. This CDR3 comprises 14 residues. CDR3 region: CASSYTDSSEKLFF. DNA for the CDR3: TGTGCCAGCAGTTACACGGACAGTTCTGAAAAACTGTTTTTT.

V and J are TRBV6-5 and TRBJ2-1; D gene unclear. The CDR3 covers 14 residues. CDR1 is MNHEY and CDR2 is SVGAGI in the germline V gene. Trimming removed 3 bases from V and 3 bases from J, with 9 bases in between. The CDR3: CASSYKYSYNEQFF. CDR3 nucleotides: TGTGCCAGCAGTTATAAGTACAGCTACAATGAGCAGTTCTTC.

This clone was detected many times. Here the CDR3 reads CAWSPEGTYGYTF. DNA of the CDR3: TGTGCCTGGAGCCCCGAGGGGACCTACGGCTACACCTTC. The chain is built from TRBV30 and TRBJ1-2; D possibly corresponds to TRBD1 (5 bases). The CDR3 length is 13 residues. CDR1 and CDR2 from the germline V gene are GTSNPN and SVGIG (reference sequence). Trimming took off 3 bases at V and 8 bases at J, with 16 bases between the two ends.

This clone was counted a few times. The chain is built from TRBV28 and TRBJ1-2; D might be TRBD1 (5 bases). The CDR3 loop spans 12 amino acids. The ends were cut back, 3 bases at V and 8 bases at J, with 10 bases in the middle. From germline, CDR1 is MDHEN and CDR2 SYDVKM. In DNA, the CDR3 is TGTGCCAGCAGTTTGGCAGGGTGGGGCTACACCTTC. This translates into CASSLAGWGYTF.

A note on this clone: A much bigger clone sits one base away, suggesting this may be a read error. The identical CDR3 is also encoded by other nucleotide sequences in the sample. The rearrangement links TRBV7-6 to TRBJ2-5; D remains ambiguous. Germline CDR1 SGHVS, CDR2 FNYEAQ. V lost 4 bases to trimming and J lost 1 base, with 1 base between them. The CDR3 runs 11 residues. The CDR3 sequence: CASSSQETQYF. The CDR3 DNA reads as TGTGCCAGCAGCTCCCAAGAGACCCAGTACTTC.

The chain links TRBV10-3 to TRBJ1-2, with 11 bases identical to TRBD1. There are 17 residues in the CDR3. J gave up 4 bases and V 4 bases, and 11 bases lay outside the gene matches. Germline values: CDR1 ENHRY, CDR2 SYGVKD. The CDR3 spells CAISGTGGRLRSYGYTF. CDR3 bases: TGTGCCATCAGTGGGACAGGGGGCCGGCTTAGAAGCTATGGCTACACCTTC.

This clone has only a few counts. The V call is TRBV7-3, the J call TRBJ2-1; a possible D gene is TRBD2 (5 bases). This CDR3 contains 14 residues. Germline lookup yields CDR1 SGHTA and CDR2 FQGTGA. With 5 bases removed from V and 5 bases from J, the gap between germline ends came to 13 bases. The DNA of the CDR3 is TGTGCCAGCAGCCAAGGGAGTTGGGACAATGAGCAGTTCTTC. This gives the protein CASSQGSWDNEQFF.

This clone was seen more than once but under ten times. In the same sample, other DNA sequences code for this CDR3. CDR3 sequence (DNA): TGCAGTGCTAGAGCGGTCACTGAAGCTTTCTTT. Its translation is CSARAVTEAFF. This chain connects TRBV20-1 to TRBJ1-1; D not certain. From germline, CDR1 is DFQATT and CDR2 SNEGSKA (reference sequence). This CDR3 spans 11 amino acids. The V gene lost 1 base and the J gene lost 4 bases, with 4 bases spanning the gap.

The chain couples TRBV7-3 to TRBJ2-2; D is ambiguous. This CDR3 spans 12 amino acids. Germline V gives CDR1 SGHTA, CDR2 FQGTGA. Trimming took off 2 bases at V and 6 bases at J, with 4 bases between the two ends. The CDR3 region is CASSLGPGELFF. CDR3 DNA sequence: TGTGCCAGCAGCTTAGGCCCCGGGGAGCTGTTTTTT.

The J gene is TRBJ2-2, the V gene TRBV9; D remains ambiguous. The CDR3 is 14 residues long. The germline V gene encodes CDR1 SGDLS and CDR2 YYNGEE. V lost 2 bases and J 4 bases, leaving 9 bases between the germline ends. CDR3: CASSVSPGTGELFF. The CDR3 nucleotides are TGTGCCAGCAGCGTCTCCCCCGGCACCGGGGAGCTGTTTTTT.

This clone came up a few times. This chain joins TRBV28 and TRBJ2-6, with D possibly being TRBD1 (5 bases). The CDR3 extends over 14 amino acids. V lost 5 bases and J 3 bases, leaving 8 bases between the germline ends. Germline values: CDR1 MDHEN, CDR2 SYDVKM. CDR3 amino acids: CASSPGYGANVLTF. As DNA, the CDR3 is TGTGCCAGCAGTCCAGGGTATGGGGCCAACGTCCTGACTTTC.

This rearrangement joins TRBV10-3 to TRBJ2-3; the D gene could be TRBD1 or TRBD2 (5 bases each). CDR1 and CDR2 (germline): ENHRY, SYGVKD. Trimming removed 7 bases at V and 5 bases at J, with 13 bases between. The CDR3 extends over 13 amino acids. The CDR3 nucleotides read TGTGCCATCACCCGGGACCCGGGAGATACGCAGTATTTT. This translates into CAITRDPGDTQYF.

The gene calls are TRBV7-8 and TRBJ2-4, with D hard to call. V lost 4 bases and J lost 0, with 13 bases in between. Germline loops: CDR1 SGHVS, CDR2 FQNEAQ. This CDR3 has 16 residues. In nucleotides, the CDR3 is TGTGCCAGCAGCTCGTTAGTGGCTTTAGCCAAAAACATTCAGTACTTC. Its protein is CASSSLVALAKNIQYF.